The following is a TCR beta chain sequence with its context. Its target is not known. The sample comes from a study of cytomegalovirus exposure and HLA in healthy donors. General observations from the study: TCR sequences were mostly rare, though some public TCRs occurred in many donors. There was a cluster of highly shared sequence variants that was likely a sequencing artifact. The authors confirmed in vitro that a few CMV-associated chains were specific for CMV antigens.

The PCR employed 60 Vbeta primers together with 13 Jbeta primers. Using immunoSEQ multiplex PCR, the repertoire was profiled, and TCRdb retains in-frame clones only, with some absent. The profile shows some 150,000 clones, roughly 80% of them singletons. This CDR3 is built from 14 residues. Germline CDR1 is MDHEN and CDR2 is SYDVKM. Unmatched junction bases numbered 9, after V lost 3 bases and J lost 10 bases. V gene TRBV28 combines with J gene TRBJ2-4; TRBD2 matches at 7 bases. This clonotype was sampled from a man aged 50 or older in good health and CMV-seropositive. Sequenced material: PBMCs. CDR3 coding DNA: TGTGCCAGCAGTTTCTCGGGAGGCATGGGTATTCAGTACTTC. Translating it yields CASSFSGGMGIQYF.